These T cell receptor beta chains were read from a single sample in a study of CD8 T cells in ankylosing spondylitis. Using its own MiXCR run on the 5' RACE reads, TCRdb lists one record per CDR3 protein. The sample shows 750,000 to 850,000 distinct CDR3 sequences, approximately 10% of them seen only once. Sequenced: blood, either unsorted or a sorted T cell fraction (not recorded which). All receptors derive from a male donor with ankylosing spondylitis. CDR3s include the opening cysteine and the closing phenylalanine or tryptophan. The D gene is left open where the match is weak. Clone size is not always given. Where it is, it says once, few, many or a class for expanded clones.

j_call,clone_size,v_call,d_call,cdr3_aa,cdr3_nt
TRBJ1-4,few,TRBV7-2,-,CASSLASGNEKLFF,TGTGCCAGCAGCTTAGCGTCGGGTAATGAAAAACTGTTTTTT
TRBJ2-7,few,TRBV2,TRBD1,CARTNSDRRSEQYF,TGTGCCAGGACGAATTCGGACAGGCGGAGCGAGCAGTACTTC
TRBJ1-6,many,TRBV20-1,-,CSAREGDSPLHF,TGCAGTGCTAGAGAGGGGGATTCACCCCTCCACTTT
TRBJ2-6,few,TRBV7-2,-,CASSRDGPGANVLTF,TGTGCCAGCAGCCGGGACGGTCCGGGGGCCAACGTCCTGACTTTC
TRBJ1-1,-,TRBV7-6,-,CASSRSAGADTQAFF,TGTGCCAGCAGCCGTTCAGCAGGGGCGGACACTCAAGCTTTCTTT
TRBJ2-3,-,TRBV10-3,-,CAISPGVGDGDTQYF,TGTGCCATCAGTCCGGGGGTGGGGGACGGGGATACGCAGTATTTT
TRBJ2-5,-,TRBV5-5,TRBD1,CASSPGTEKRTQYF,TGTGCCAGCAGCCCCGGGACAGAGAAACGGACCCAGTACTTC
TRBJ2-5,many,TRBV29-1,-,CSVEGGRGETQYF,TGCAGCGTTGAAGGTGGGAGAGGAGAGACCCAGTACTTC
TRBJ1-2,-,TRBV9,-,CASSPSSGYTF,TGTGCCAGCAGCCCCTCAAGTGGCTACACCTTC
TRBJ2-7,few,TRBV9,-,CASSPASTPLYEQYF,TGTGCCAGCAGCCCAGCCTCGACCCCCCTCTACGAGCAGTACTTC
TRBJ2-1,many,TRBV29-1,-,CSVDLRTASYNEQFF,TGCAGCGTTGATCTCCGGACGGCCTCCTACAATGAGCAGTTCTTC